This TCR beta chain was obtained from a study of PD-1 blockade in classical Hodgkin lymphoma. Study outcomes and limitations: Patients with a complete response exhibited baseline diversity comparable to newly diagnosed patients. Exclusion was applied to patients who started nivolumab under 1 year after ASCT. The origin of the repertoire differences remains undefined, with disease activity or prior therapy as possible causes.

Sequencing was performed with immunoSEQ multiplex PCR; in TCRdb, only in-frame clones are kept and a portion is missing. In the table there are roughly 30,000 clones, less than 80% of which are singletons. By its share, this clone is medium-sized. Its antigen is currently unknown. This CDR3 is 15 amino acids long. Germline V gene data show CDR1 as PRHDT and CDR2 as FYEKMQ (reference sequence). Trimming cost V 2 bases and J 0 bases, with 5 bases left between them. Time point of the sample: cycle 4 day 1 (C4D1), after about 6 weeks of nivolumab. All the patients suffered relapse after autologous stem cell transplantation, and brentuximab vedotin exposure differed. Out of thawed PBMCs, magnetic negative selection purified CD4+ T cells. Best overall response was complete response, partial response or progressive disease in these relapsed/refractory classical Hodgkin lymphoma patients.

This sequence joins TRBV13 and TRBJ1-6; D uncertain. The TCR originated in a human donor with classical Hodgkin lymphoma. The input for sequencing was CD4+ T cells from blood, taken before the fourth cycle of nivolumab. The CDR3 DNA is TGTGCCAGCAGCTTAAGAGACTCCTATAATTCACCCCTCCACTTT. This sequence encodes CASSLRDSYNSPLHF.